This T cell receptor (beta chain) derives from a study of identical twins. Regarding this clonotype: Antigen specificity is unknown.

TCRdb processed the 5' RACE reads anew with MiXCR; each CDR3 protein has one entry. Among around 500,000 distinct CDR3 sequences listed, 14% were seen once. Notes on the study in general: Less excess twin sharing appeared in beta out-of-frame sequences.

V lost 4 bases and J lost 9, with 19 bases in between. The CDR3 covers 15 residues. The germline gives CDR1 MGHRA, CDR2 YSYEKL. These records were also assigned to another study, of yellow fever vaccine responses in identical twins.

This chain uses TRBV4-1 with TRBJ2-1, with D perhaps TRBD1 (6 bases). The sequenced material came from CD4+ T cells sorted from blood. This sequence was found in a woman between 18 and 29 years old in good health. The CDR3 nucleotides read TGCGCCAGCAGCCTCCCTCCTAAGGGGGTAGTTGAGCAGTTCTTC. Its translation is CASSLPPKGVVEQFF.